The 14 T cell receptor beta chains given below trace back to one sample, sequenced in a study of shared clonotypes between healthy human individuals. TCRdb's table, derived via immunoSEQ multiplex PCR, lists solely in-frame clones and lacks some. Among a few million clones listed, under 97% were seen once. Material for sequencing was naive CD4+ T cells sorted from blood. The subset here: CD45RA+ positively selected. The receptor set was obtained from a man between 18 and 35 years old in good health.

This clone was recorded a few times. The V and J genes are TRBV7-2 and TRBJ1-2; 9 nucleotides align to TRBD1. The CDR3 contains 14 residues. V dropped 3 bases and J dropped 5; count of bases not matched to a gene: 4. Germline V CDR1 and CDR2: SGHTA, FQGNSA. DNA for the CDR3: TGTGCCAGCAGCTTCGACAGGGGGGCTTATGGCTACACCTTC. Translation: CASSFDRGAYGYTF.

V is TRBV7-9 and J is TRBJ2-7; a possible D gene is TRBD1 (6 bases). Germline V gene sequence: CDR1 SEHNR, CDR2 FQNEAQ (reference sequence). V was cut by 5 bases and J by 8 bases, with 10 bases left in between. This CDR3 has 11 residues. DNA of the CDR3: TGTGCCAGCAGCCTTGACAGGCAGCAGTACTTC. Its translation: CASSLDRQQYF.

The chain links TRBV7-2 to TRBJ2-5, with 9 bases fitting TRBD1. The CDR3 is made up of 16 amino acids. Germline-derived CDR1 and CDR2 are SGHTA and FQGNSA. J was trimmed by 2 bases and V by 4 bases; bases with no gene match: 8. The CDR3 region is CASSSLPGTGQETQYF. The DNA for the CDR3 is TGTGCCAGCAGCTCCCTACCCGGGACAGGGCAAGAGACCCAGTACTTC.

The chain uses TRBV7-2 and TRBJ2-1; possible D gene TRBD1, 6 bases. Trimming cost V 1 base and J 6 bases, with 16 bases left between them. This CDR3 comprises 16 residues. CDR1 SGHTA and CDR2 FQGNSA come from the germline V gene. The CDR3 DNA is TGTGCCAGCAGCTTAGAGGGGGTAGACTATTTCAATGAGCAGTTCTTC. This gives the protein CASSLEGVDYFNEQFF.

CDR3 nucleotides: TGTGCCAGCAGCCTCGGACAGGCCGGGATTTCACCCCTCCACTTT. Its translation is CASSLGQAGISPLHF. V gene TRBV9 combines with J gene TRBJ1-6; 7 bases line up with TRBD1. The germline V gene encodes CDR1 SGDLS and CDR2 YYNGEE. The junction had 10 bases not matched to a gene; V was cut back by 4 bases and J by 9 bases. The CDR3 has 15 amino acids. The whole variable domain, filled in from reference TRBV9 and TRBJ1-6, reads DSGVTQTPKHLITATGQRVTLRCSPRSGDLSVYWYQQSLDQGLQFLIQYYNGEERAKGNILERFSAQQFPDLHSELNLSSLELGDSALYFCASSLGQAGISPLHFGNGTRLTVT.

V gene TRBV5-1 combines with J gene TRBJ1-2; D is unresolved. Trimming stripped 2 bases from V and 5 bases from J, with 16 bases between. The V gene's germline CDR1 is SGHRS and CDR2 YFSETQ. This CDR3 spans 15 amino acids. The CDR3 sequence is CASSFRPSEAYGYTF. The CDR3 nucleotides are TGCGCCAGCAGCTTTCGGCCGAGTGAGGCTTATGGCTACACCTTC.

The chain carries TRBV5-1 and TRBJ2-1, with D unresolved. This CDR3 is built from 13 residues. Germline values: CDR1 SGHRS, CDR2 YFSETQ. The V gene lost 1 base and the J gene lost 8 bases, with 10 bases spanning the gap. The CDR3 DNA reads as TGCGCCAGCAGCTTGTCGGGTATGGATGAGCAGTTCTTC. This encodes CASSLSGMDEQFF.

On this clone: Other DNA sequences from this sample encode an identical CDR3 as well. V is TRBV18 and J is TRBJ2-2, with D perhaps assigned TRBD1 or TRBD2 (6 bases each). V lost 6 bases to trimming and J lost 4 bases, with 9 bases between them. This CDR3 comprises 13 residues. Germline assignment: CDR1 KGHSH and CDR2 LQKENI. DNA of the CDR3: TGTGCCAGCTCGCCGGGGGCCACCGGGGAGCTGTTTTTT. Residues: CASSPGATGELFF.

The gene calls are TRBV9 and TRBJ1-4, with 8 bases fitting TRBD1. Germline loops: CDR1 SGDLS, CDR2 YYNGEE. The CDR3 runs 15 residues. With V trimmed by 4 bases and J by 7 bases, 9 bases remained unmatched. This CDR3 reads CASSPRQGSGEKLFF. In DNA, the CDR3 is TGTGCCAGCAGCCCCCGACAGGGGAGTGGTGAAAAACTGTTTTTT.

The gene calls are TRBV10-2 and TRBJ2-5, with 7 bases identical to TRBD1. CDR1 and CDR2 (germline): WSHSY, SAAADI. After removal of 6 bases from V and 1 base from J, the junction contained 2 bases not matched to a gene. CDR3 length: 13 residues. CDR3 sequence: CASRQGFQETQYF. The DNA of the CDR3 is TGCGCCAGCAGACAGGGGTTCCAAGAGACCCAGTACTTC.

The chain is built from TRBV28 and TRBJ1-2; TRBD1 matches at 7 bases. Germline V gene data show CDR1 as MDHEN and CDR2 as SYDVKM. The CDR3 totals 15 residues. Here the CDR3 DNA reads TGTGCTATAGGAGGGGGCGCGTCCCCCTACTATGGCTACACCTTC. Protein sequence: CAIGGGASPYYGYTF.

The genes are TRBV6-5 and TRBJ2-2, with D perhaps matching TRBD1 (6 bases). From germline, CDR1 is MNHEY and CDR2 SVGAGI. Trimming pared 4 bases from V and 0 bases from J, leaving 9 bases between. The CDR3 extends over 15 amino acids. For the CDR3, the DNA is TGTGCCAGCAGTTGGGGGCAAACGAACACCGGGGAGCTGTTTTTT. It yields the protein CASSWGQTNTGELFF.

The genes are TRBV6-1 and TRBJ2-3; 9 nucleotides agree with TRBD1. The CDR3 is 14 amino acids. The junction had 3 bases not matched to a gene; V was cut back by 5 bases and J by 3 bases. Per the germline V gene, CDR1 is MNHNS and CDR2 is SASEGT. The CDR3 sequence is CASSLTGGTDTQYF. In nucleotides, the CDR3 is TGTGCCAGCAGTTTGACAGGGGGGACAGATACGCAGTATTTT.

This chain joins TRBV19 and TRBJ1-1; D not resolved. CDR1 LNHDA and CDR2 SQIVND come from the germline V gene (reference sequence). V was cut by 2 bases and J by 5 bases, with 6 bases left in between. The CDR3 is 12 amino acids. CDR3 region: CASSIFGTEAFF. DNA for the CDR3: TGTGCCAGTAGTATATTCGGGACTGAAGCTTTCTTT.